These 9 T cell receptor beta chains were all obtained from the same sample, sequenced in a study of blood T cell repertoires in COVID-19. Profiled with immunoSEQ multiplex PCR; TCRdb holds only in-frame clones, not every one. The sample comprises approximately 330,000 clones, around 90% of which are singletons, and around 9.9% rests with the top ten. The sample comprised peripheral blood. These receptors were obtained from a man aged 30-40 years with COVID-19, enrolled during active disease.

The rearrangement uses TRBV4-3 and TRBJ2-1; D uncertain. The CDR3 is 14 residues long. Looked up from germline, CDR1 is LGHNA and CDR2 is YSLEER. V dropped 1 base and J dropped 8 bases, with 12 bases sitting between them. The CDR3 reads CASSQAAPGYEQFF. The CDR3 nucleotides are TGCGCCAGCAGCCAAGCAGCCCCCGGGTATGAGCAGTTCTTC.

This chain uses TRBV28 with TRBJ1-2; 9 bases map to TRBD1. V shed 5 bases and J 3 bases; nucleotides not matched to a gene: 7. CDR3 length equals 15 residues. From germline, CDR1 is MDHEN and CDR2 SYDVKM. In DNA form, the CDR3 reads TGTGCCAGCAGTGCCACGGGACAGGGCTACTATGGCTACACCTTC. This sequence encodes CASSATGQGYYGYTF.

This clone was seen a single time. The chain recombines TRBV13 with TRBJ2-7; the match to TRBD1 covers 10 bases. The ends lost 5 bases at V and 3 bases at J; junction bases unmatched: 10. Germline V gives CDR1 PRHDT, CDR2 FYEKMQ (reference sequence). CDR3 length: 16 residues. The CDR3 bases are TGTGCCAGCAGCCCTAGTTCCGGGACAGGGGTCTACGAGCAGTACTTC. Translation: CASSPSSGTGVYEQYF.

The CDR3 coding sequence is TGTGCCAGTAGTATAGGACAGGGGGTGGCCGATGAGCAGTTCTTC. Protein product: CASSIGQGVADEQFF. V usage is TRBV19 and J usage is TRBJ2-1, with 9 bases identical to TRBD1. V was clipped by 1 base and J by 8 bases; unmatched bases: 6. CDR3 length equals 15 residues. Per the germline V gene, CDR1 is LNHDA and CDR2 is SQIVND (reference sequence). Supplemented by reference TRBV19 and TRBJ2-1, the full variable domain reads DGGITQSPKYLFRKEGQNVTLSCEQNLNHDAMYWYRQDPGQGLRLIYYSQIVNDFQKGDIAEGYSVSREKKESFPLTVTSAQKNPTAFYLCASSIGQGVADEQFFGPGTRLTVL.

In this sample, this clone turned up once. The DNA for the CDR3 is TGCGCCAGCAGCTTGGGGGACAGGGGGCCGACAGATACGCAGTATTTT. Its protein is CASSLGDRGPTDTQYF. The chain employs TRBV5-1 and TRBJ2-3; 12 bases match TRBD1. This CDR3 contains 16 residues. J gave up 3 bases and V 0 bases, and 2 bases lay outside the gene matches. Germline CDR1 SGHRS, CDR2 YFSETQ.

The J gene is TRBJ2-1, the V gene TRBV5-1, with D possibly matching TRBD1 (5 bases). CDR1 and CDR2 (germline): SGHRS, YFSETQ. This CDR3 spans 13 amino acids. V shed 4 bases and J shed 8 bases, with 13 bases lying between them. CDR3 region: CASSQGVEDEQFF. CDR3 DNA sequence: TGCGCCAGCAGCCAAGGGGTCGAGGATGAGCAGTTCTTC.

The chain couples TRBV19 to TRBJ2-5, with 11 bases fitting TRBD1. The J segment lost 4 bases and the V segment lost 6 bases, leaving 7 bases of the junction unmatched. The CDR3 contains 15 residues. The germline gives CDR1 LNHDA, CDR2 SQIVND (reference sequence). CDR3 amino acids: CASSQPGTGGETQYF. For the CDR3, the DNA is TGTGCCAGTAGCCAGCCCGGGACAGGGGGAGAGACCCAGTACTTC.

The chain employs TRBV28 and TRBJ2-6; 8 bases are shared with TRBD1. Trimming cost V 5 bases and J 0 bases; bases outside gene matches: 6. Germline V CDR1 and CDR2: MDHEN, SYDVKM. The CDR3 is 17 amino acids. The CDR3 coding sequence is TGTGCCAGCAGTCCAGGGACAGGTTCCTCTGGGGCCAACGTCCTGACTTTC. Translation gives CASSPGTGSSGANVLTF.

This chain joins TRBV3-1 (or the pseudogene TRBV3-2) and TRBJ2-7, with TRBD2 matching 7 bases. Germline CDR1 is LGHDT and CDR2 is YNNKEL (reference sequence). CDR3 size: 15 residues. V lost 1 base and J lost 6; bases outside the gene matches: 9. The DNA for the CDR3 is TGTGCCAGCAGCCAAGGGGTTGCGGGAGTGGCCGAGCAGTACTTC. Translating gives CASSQGVAGVAEQYF.